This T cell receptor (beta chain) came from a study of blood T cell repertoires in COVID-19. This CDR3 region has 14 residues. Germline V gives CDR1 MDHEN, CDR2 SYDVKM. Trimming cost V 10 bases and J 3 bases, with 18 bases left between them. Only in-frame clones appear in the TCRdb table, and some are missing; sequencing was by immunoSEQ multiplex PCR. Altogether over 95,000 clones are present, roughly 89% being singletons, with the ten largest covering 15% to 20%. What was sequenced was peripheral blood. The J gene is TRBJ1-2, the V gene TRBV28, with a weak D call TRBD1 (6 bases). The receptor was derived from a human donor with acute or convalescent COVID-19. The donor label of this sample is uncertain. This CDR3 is CATLSGGRDYGYTF. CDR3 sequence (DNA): TGTGCCACCCTTTCCGGGGGGCGGGACTATGGCTACACCTTC.